Included here is one TCR beta chain sequence, with context. Its antigen is unknown. The junction differs from germline at one of its ends, possibly a read error. Germline CDR1 and CDR2: SGHVS and FNYEAQ. The CDR3 spans 15 residues. This record comes from a study of vaccination and CD4 T cells after COVID-19. Documented time point: late sampling 161 to 241 days after vaccination in three convalescent patients. Treatment given: approximately 10-day PBMC culture with coronavirus spike peptide pools or control peptides (ViraFEST assay). The Oncomine TCR Beta short-read assay sequenced DNA from cultured CD4+ T cells. TCRdb analysed the PCR reads with MiXCR anew, one entry per CDR3 protein. The sample records 18,000 or so distinct CDR3 sequences, around 40% being singletons.

Here the sequenced sample was CD4+ T cells from blood, cultured in vitro, taken about 7 months after SARS-CoV-2 vaccination. The TCR was taken from a human donor who had recovered from COVID-19. The chain couples TRBV7-6 to TRBJ2-5; 9 nucleotides line up with TRBD2. The CDR3 DNA is TGTGCTAGCAGCTCCTTAGCGGGAGTGGAAGAGACCCAGTACTTC. Its protein is CASSSLAGVEETQYF.